A single sample gave rise to the 25 T cell receptor beta chains below, sequenced in a study of beta chain features in type 1 diabetes (dated by TCRdb to between 2017 and 2018). The library was made by the immunoSEQ multiplex PCR assay. The entire isolated RNA was reverse transcribed using the High Capacity cDNA Reverse Transcription Kit, and thus expressed TCRB transcripts were sequenced. TCRdb's version of the immuneACCESS table is confined to in-frame rearrangements and falls short of the full clone set. An unresolved V gene accounts for under half of the shortfall where checked; the remainder is of unknown origin. The sample records about 370,000 clones, over 12% of which are singletons. Approximately 0.02% of the sample comes from the top ten. The sequenced material came from naive CD4+ T cells from blood. This specimen's cell subset or site label, interpreted: true naive CD4+ T cells. The receptors were sampled from a woman younger than 30 in good health.

The table lists this clone with a few counts. The J gene is TRBJ1-2, the V gene TRBV14; a possible D gene is TRBD1 (5 bases). V dropped 3 bases and J dropped 2 bases, with 13 bases sitting between them. This CDR3 contains 15 residues. Germline-derived CDR1 and CDR2 are SGHDN and FVKESK. This CDR3 is CASSHWGPPNYGYTF. In DNA form, the CDR3 reads TGTGCCAGCAGCCATTGGGGCCCTCCCAACTATGGCTACACCTTC. Drawing the rest from reference TRBV14 and TRBJ1-2, the complete variable domain is EAGVTQFPSHSVIEKGQTVTLRCDPISGHDNLYWYRRVMGKEIKFLLHFVKESKQDESGMPNNRFLAERTGGTYSTLKVQPAELEDSGVYFCASSHWGPPNYGYTFGSGTRLTVV.

The chain joins TRBV18 to TRBJ2-2; TRBD1 matches at 7 bases. CDR1 is KGHSH, CDR2 LQKENI, per germline. After removal of 2 bases from V and 2 bases from J, the junction contained 5 bases not matched to a gene. This CDR3 contains 16 residues. CDR3 coding DNA: TGTGCCAGCTCACCATTTGGGACAGACAACACCGGGGAGCTGTTTTTT. Amino acid sequence: CASSPFGTDNTGELFF.

V usage is TRBV5-1 and J usage is TRBJ2-3, with 7 nucleotides matching TRBD1. V was pared by 2 bases and J by 0 bases, with 0 bases of the junction left unmatched. There are 14 residues in the CDR3. The germline V gene encodes CDR1 SGHRS and CDR2 YFSETQ. CDR3 sequence reads: CASSLQGSTDTQYF. CDR3 in DNA: TGCGCCAGCAGCTTACAGGGGAGCACAGATACGCAGTATTTT. The full variable domain, in which reference TRBV5-1 and TRBJ2-3 provide the parts outside the CDR3, is KAGVTQTPRYLIKTRGQQVTLSCSPISGHRSVSWYQQTPGQGLQFLFEYFSETQRNKGNFPGRFSGRQFSNSRSEMNVSTLELGDSALYLCASSLQGSTDTQYFGPGTRLTVL.

The table lists this clone with a few counts. The V and J genes are TRBV7-2 and TRBJ2-3, with TRBD1 matching 8 bases. The CDR3 sequence is 16 residues long. V lost 4 bases to trimming and J lost 3 bases; unmatched junction nucleotides: 9. Germline V gene data show CDR1 as SGHTA and CDR2 as FQGNSA. The CDR3 loop reads CASSSSDRGLTDTQYF. The DNA for the CDR3 is TGTGCCAGCAGCTCCTCCGACAGGGGCTTAACAGATACGCAGTATTTT. The complete variable domain, with remaining parts taken from reference TRBV7-2 and TRBJ2-3, reads GAGVSQSPSNKVTEKGKDVELRCDPISGHTALYWYRQSLGQGLEFLIYFQGNSAPDKSGLPSDRFSAERTGGSVSTLTIQRTQQEDSAVYLCASSSSDRGLTDTQYFGPGTRLTVL.

The chain is built from TRBV5-1 and TRBJ2-7; weak D call: TRBD1 (6 bases). Trimming took off 2 bases at V and 2 bases at J, with 11 bases between the two ends. CDR1 SGHRS and CDR2 YFSETQ come from the germline V gene. This CDR3 has 14 amino acids. This CDR3 reads CASSFRQETYEQYF. In nucleotides, the CDR3 is TGCGCCAGCAGCTTCCGACAGGAGACCTACGAGCAGTACTTC.

This clone has just a few counts. The chain employs TRBV19 and TRBJ1-1; D remains unclear. Trimming removed 4 bases at V and 6 bases at J, with 24 bases between. Per the germline V gene, CDR1 is LNHDA and CDR2 is SQIVND (reference sequence). CDR3 length: 17 amino acids. CDR3 amino acids: CASSRSPAVPVGPEAFF. The CDR3 nucleotides read TGTGCCAGTAGTAGGTCCCCCGCGGTCCCCGTCGGTCCTGAAGCTTTCTTT.

This clone was found a few times. V gene TRBV30 combines with J gene TRBJ2-7; D might be TRBD2 (5 bases). Trimming took 6 bases from V and 6 from J, leaving 12 bases between them. Germline V lookup: CDR1 GTSNPN, CDR2 SVGIG (reference sequence). The CDR3 sequence is 11 residues long. The CDR3 loop reads CACLTRGEQYF. As DNA, the CDR3 is TGTGCCTGCCTGACTCGGGGCGAGCAGTACTTC.

This chain uses TRBV27 with TRBJ1-1; 7 bases line up with TRBD1. The length of the CDR3 is 14 residues. Germline CDR1 reads MNHEY; CDR2 reads SMNVEV (reference sequence). V gave up 6 bases and J gave up 4 bases; unmatched junction bases: 8. This chain's CDR3 is CASRGTVYGTEAFF. The CDR3 DNA reads as TGTGCCAGCAGGGGGACAGTCTACGGCACTGAAGCTTTCTTT.

This clone was counted between two and nine times. The chain uses TRBV5-4 and TRBJ1-1; 9 bases are a match to TRBD1. The CDR3 is 15 amino acids. Germline V lookup: CDR1 SGHNT, CDR2 YYREEE (reference sequence). V lost 4 bases and J lost 3; bases outside the gene matches: 7. The CDR3 loop is CASSLGQGRDTEAFF. The CDR3 DNA follows: TGTGCCAGCAGCCTAGGACAGGGGAGGGACACTGAAGCTTTCTTT.

This clone has only a few counts. The V call is TRBV29-1, the J call TRBJ2-3, with 9 bases identical to TRBD2. J gave up 6 bases and V 4 bases, and 17 bases lay outside the gene matches. Germline V lookup: CDR1 SQVTM, CDR2 ANQGSEA. The CDR3 sequence is 17 residues long. CDR3 sequence: CSVATGRRGRDGDTQYF. The CDR3 DNA reads TGCAGCGTTGCGACAGGGCGACGCGGGAGGGATGGGGATACGCAGTATTTT.

Turning to this clone: Other DNA sequences in this sample translate to the same CDR3. The genes are TRBV5-1 and TRBJ2-1; no firm D call. In germline, CDR1 is SGHRS, CDR2 YFSETQ. This CDR3 has 14 amino acids. V lost 0 bases to trimming and J lost 3 bases, with 7 bases between them. Written as DNA, the CDR3 is TGCGCCAGCAGCTTGGGACTGGACTACAATGAGCAGTTCTTC. Translation gives CASSLGLDYNEQFF.

This clone was seen a few times. The chain carries TRBV15 and TRBJ2-3; TRBD2 might be the D (6 bases). CDR1 LNHNV and CDR2 YYDKDF come from the germline V gene (reference sequence). The CDR3 consists of 17 residues. V gave up 0 bases and J gave up 0 bases, with 13 bases separating them. The CDR3: CATSRDLDYISTDTQYF. The CDR3 DNA reads TGTGCCACCAGCAGAGATTTGGACTACATTAGCACAGATACGCAGTATTTT.

The rearrangement uses TRBV9 and TRBJ2-1, with D possibly TRBD2 on 7 matching bases. This CDR3 has 14 amino acids. Trimming removed 4 bases at V and 9 bases at J, with 17 bases between. The germline CDR1 and CDR2 sequences are SGDLS and YYNGEE. The CDR3 DNA reads as TGTGCCAGCAGCTCAAGTAGGGGGGGCGGTGAGCAGTTCTTC. Translated, it gives CASSSSRGGGEQFF.

Only a few counts were recorded for this clone. The chain has TRBV7-9 and TRBJ2-7; 7 bases are shared with TRBD1. CDR1 and CDR2 (germline): SEHNR, FQNEAQ (reference sequence). The CDR3 consists of 13 residues. The V segment lost 3 bases and the J segment 5 bases; nucleotides outside the gene matches: 4. CDR3 sequence (DNA): TGTGCCAGCAGCTTTGACAGGGTCCACGAGCAGTACTTC. It encodes CASSFDRVHEQYF.

This rearrangement joins TRBV5-1 to TRBJ2-1; 9 bases map to TRBD2. J gave up 5 bases and V 4 bases, and 13 bases lay outside the gene matches. Germline values: CDR1 SGHRS, CDR2 YFSETQ. The CDR3 consists of 17 residues. For the CDR3, the DNA is TGCGCCAGCAGCCCAATGATTAGCGGGAGAAGCCACAATGAGCAGTTCTTC. Translation gives CASSPMISGRSHNEQFF.

V is TRBV20-1 and J is TRBJ1-1; D might be TRBD1 (5 bases). Germline CDR1 DFQATT, CDR2 SNEGSKA (reference sequence). The CDR3 loop spans 11 amino acids. The V end lost 3 bases, the J end lost 10 bases, and 12 bases lay between the germline ends. The CDR3 is CSARGGLTAFF. As DNA, the CDR3 is TGCAGTGCTAGGGGGGGATTGACAGCTTTCTTT.

The chain carries TRBV14 and TRBJ2-1, with D possibly matching TRBD2 (5 bases). V was cut by 4 bases and J by 6 bases, with 10 bases left in between. The V gene's germline CDR1 is SGHDN and CDR2 FVKESK. This CDR3 is built from 13 residues. The CDR3, as DNA: TGTGCCAGCAGCCTTTTACGGGGCAATGAGCAGTTCTTC. The encoded protein is CASSLLRGNEQFF.

This chain uses TRBV11-1 with TRBJ2-7; perhaps TRBD1 as D (6 bases). V lost 5 bases and J 0 bases, leaving 11 bases between the germline ends. The CDR3 runs 14 residues. Germline loops: CDR1 SGHAT, CDR2 FQDESV (reference sequence). This chain's CDR3 is CASSPDRSSYEQYF. CDR3 DNA sequence: TGTGCCAGCAGCCCCGACAGGTCCTCCTACGAGCAGTACTTC.

This chain connects TRBV30 to TRBJ2-5, with a possible D match to TRBD2 (5 bases). Trimming stripped 0 bases from V and 2 bases from J, with 16 bases between. Germline values: CDR1 GTSNPN, CDR2 SVGIG (reference sequence). The CDR3 runs 16 residues. The DNA of the CDR3 is TGTGCCTGGAGTGTATTGTTCGGGGTCACGCAAGAGACCCAGTACTTC. It is translated as CAWSVLFGVTQETQYF.

This clone was seen just once. The chain carries TRBV19 and TRBJ2-1; a weak D match, TRBD1 (6 bases). Germline CDR1 reads LNHDA; CDR2 reads SQIVND (reference sequence). Trimming took off 6 bases at V and 8 bases at J, with 23 bases between the two ends. The CDR3 has 16 amino acids. CDR3 loop: CASSSLPGAEGHEQFF. The CDR3 nucleotides are TGTGCCAGTAGCAGTCTTCCAGGGGCCGAAGGCCATGAGCAGTTCTTC.

V and J are TRBV6-1 and TRBJ2-7, with D perhaps matching TRBD2 (6 bases). This CDR3 is built from 14 residues. V lost 7 bases and J 2 bases, leaving 15 bases between the germline ends. Looked up from germline, CDR1 is MNHNS and CDR2 is SASEGT. The chain's CDR3 is CASTSDSGAYEQYF. CDR3 DNA: TGTGCCAGCACCTCGGATAGCGGAGCCTACGAGCAGTACTTC.

The chain uses TRBV28 and TRBJ2-7, with 11 nucleotides matching TRBD1. This CDR3 region has 15 residues. V was pared by 7 bases and J by 4 bases, with 9 bases of the junction left unmatched. The germline CDR1 and CDR2 sequences are MDHEN and SYDVKM. CDR3 coding DNA: TGTGCCAGCAACTCTAGGGACAGGGGGACTTACGAGCAGTACTTC. It translates to CASNSRDRGTYEQYF.

The V gene is TRBV5-4, the J gene TRBJ1-4; D might be TRBD1 (6 bases). Germline lookup yields CDR1 SGHNT and CDR2 YYREEE (reference sequence). V was shortened by 4 bases and J by 8 bases, with 9 bases between the two germline ends. This CDR3 contains 12 residues. The CDR3 region has the DNA TGTGCCAGCAGCCAAGACAGGGAAAAACTGTTTTTT. Its translation: CASSQDREKLFF.

In its sample, this clone was seen a few times. J is TRBJ2-5 and V is TRBV12-5; no definite D call. The CDR3 runs to 12 residues. In germline, CDR1 is LGHNT, CDR2 FRNRAP. V gave up 3 bases and J gave up 5 bases, with 7 bases separating them. The CDR3 here is CASGLERETQYF. The CDR3 nucleotides read TGTGCTAGTGGTTTAGAGAGGGAGACCCAGTACTTC.

This clone has a handful of counts. This chain connects TRBV7-9 to TRBJ1-5, with D hard to call. In germline, CDR1 is SEHNR, CDR2 FQNEAQ (reference sequence). The CDR3 length is 15 residues. The V end was cut by 2 bases, the J end by 0 bases, with 8 bases between. CDR3 amino acids: CASSLISGSNQPQHF. The CDR3 DNA follows: TGTGCCAGCAGCTTAATATCCGGTAGCAATCAGCCCCAGCATTTT.